The 8 T cell receptor beta chains reported below all come from one sample, sequenced in a study of cytomegalovirus exposure and HLA in healthy donors. In the PCR, 60 Vbeta and 13 Jbeta primers were used. The table came from immunoSEQ multiplex PCR; TCRdb's copy has only in-frame clones and leaves some out. There are 100,000 to 120,000 clones in the sample; about 77% occur only once, and approximately 5% lies in the top ten. The sequenced sample consisted of PBMCs. The receptors derive from a woman aged 25 to 39 in good health and CMV-seropositive.

Only a few counts were recorded for this clone. The V and J genes are TRBV10-3 and TRBJ1-2; a weak D match, TRBD1 (6 bases). Germline assignment: CDR1 ENHRY and CDR2 SYGVKD. The CDR3 has 15 residues. Between the trimmed V and J ends, which lost 6 bases and 0 bases, there was a span of 14 bases. The CDR3 bases are TGTGCCATCAGCGAGGGGGGCGGAACTAACTATGGCTACACCTTC. The encoded protein is CAISEGGGTNYGYTF.

The V gene is TRBV2, the J gene TRBJ1-2; no firm D call. Per germline, CDR1 SNHLY and CDR2 FYNNEI. This CDR3 has 14 residues. V was trimmed by 1 base and J by 5 bases, leaving 11 bases between them. The CDR3 DNA reads TGTGCCAGCAGTGAAGGTCGAATTGAGTATGGCTACACCTTC. Protein: CASSEGRIEYGYTF. The entire variable domain, with the rest obtained from reference TRBV2 and TRBJ1-2, is as follows: EPEVTQTPSHQVTQMGQEVILRCVPISNHLYFYWYRQILGQKVEFLVSFYNNEISEKSEIFDDQFSVERPDGSNFTLKIRSTKLEDSAMYFCASSEGRIEYGYTFGSGTRLTVV.

V gene TRBV6-6 combines with J gene TRBJ2-1; TRBD2 agrees at 7 bases. Germline CDR1 MNHNY, CDR2 SVGAGI (reference sequence). V lost 6 bases to trimming and J lost 2 bases; unmatched junction nucleotides: 10. This CDR3 comprises 16 residues. CDR3 in DNA: TGTGCCAGCAGCAACCCGGGGGGTCGACCCTACAATGAGCAGTTCTTC. This sequence encodes CASSNPGGRPYNEQFF.

Only a few counts were recorded for this clone. The V and J genes are TRBV20-1 and TRBJ2-3; D uncertain. The germline V gene has CDR1 DFQATT and CDR2 SNEGSKA (reference sequence). V was clipped by 3 bases and J by 6 bases, with 4 bases between them. CDR3 length: 10 residues. The CDR3 loop is CSASRDTQYF. CDR3 bases: TGCAGTGCTAGTCGGGATACGCAGTATTTT.

The gene calls are TRBV7-9 and TRBJ2-1, with 8 positions matching TRBD2. The CDR3 has 15 residues. CDR1 and CDR2 (germline): SEHNR, FQNEAQ (reference sequence). V gave up 5 bases and J gave up 8 bases; unmatched junction bases: 11. The CDR3 region is CASSPLGEREYEQFF. The DNA of the CDR3 is TGTGCCAGCAGCCCTTTGGGGGAGCGGGAGTATGAGCAGTTCTTC.

The rearrangement links TRBV4-1 to TRBJ2-7; D is uncertain. This CDR3 is built from 17 residues. In germline, CDR1 is MGHRA, CDR2 YSYEKL. V dropped 0 bases and J dropped 7 bases, with 22 bases sitting between them. The CDR3 is CASSQDSLAVLPREQYF. The CDR3 DNA reads as TGCGCCAGCAGCCAAGATAGCTTAGCTGTACTGCCTCGGGAGCAGTACTTC.

V and J are TRBV13 and TRBJ1-1, with D possibly matching TRBD1 (5 bases). The CDR3 sequence is 15 residues long. The V end was cut by 3 bases, the J end by 3 bases, with 14 bases between. CDR1 and CDR2 (germline): PRHDT, FYEKMQ (reference sequence). The CDR3 sequence: CASSLFGALDTEAFF. Written as DNA, the CDR3 is TGTGCCAGCAGCTTGTTTGGGGCGCTGGACACTGAAGCTTTCTTT.

This sequence joins TRBV6-5 and TRBJ2-3, with 9 positions matching TRBD2. J was trimmed by 1 base and V by 7 bases; bases with no gene match: 6. The CDR3 totals 15 residues. Germline assignment: CDR1 MNHEY and CDR2 SVGAGI. The chain's CDR3 is CASTGSGSGTDTQYF. CDR3 coding DNA: TGTGCCAGCACCGGTAGCGGGAGCGGCACAGATACGCAGTATTTT.